This record covers a single TCR beta chain. What it recognizes is unknown. Per sample, extraction of total RNA gave at least 6 micrograms in every case. PCR was performed a second time for roughly 7 to 11 cycles using a sample-barcoded 5' primer and a J-beta primer mix. No fewer than 3 million CDR3-containing paired-end reads came from each sample. TCRdb re-derived calls from the 5' RACE reads in MiXCR, one entry per CDR3 protein. The table records hundreds of thousands of distinct CDR3 sequences, around two fifths of them present only once. This specimen belongs to a study of blood T cells in healthy people across ages. General study findings and limits: TCR beta diversity per million T cells fell roughly linearly with age. More naive CD4+ cells and higher diversity were found in long-lived than in aged donors.

Germline CDR1 reads ENHRY; CDR2 reads SYGVKD. The ends were cut back, 11 bases at V and 1 base at J, with 23 bases in the middle. The CDR3 sequence is 16 residues long. The rearrangement joins TRBV10-3 to TRBJ1-2; TRBD1 is a possible D gene (6 bases). Source material: blood. This clonotype originated in a man in his fifties or sixties in good health. CDR3 coding DNA: TGTGCCCCCCAGGAGCACGACAGGCGGATTAACTATGGCTACACCTTC. Its translation: CAPQEHDRRINYGYTF.